This T cell receptor (beta chain) derives from a study of blood T cell repertoires in COVID-19. Study-wide background: COVID-19 samples, acute and convalescent, were from the United States, Italy and Spain. Nucleic acid was either cDNA or gDNA, and it came from T cells, B-cell-depleted T cells, or PBMCs.

Trimming cost V 5 bases and J 8 bases; bases outside gene matches: 16. The CDR3 spans 16 residues. Germline CDR1 is SEHNR and CDR2 is FQNEAQ (reference sequence). Per the original methods: Estimation of nucleated cell counts relied on the amplification of reference gene primers. Generated by immunoSEQ multiplex PCR, the TCRdb table keeps only in-frame clones and is missing some. V, J and clone size derive from that table, while D and trimming were established from the DNA sequence. The table records 65,000 to 85,000 clones, roughly 91% of them present only once. This clonotype originated in a woman under 30 with acute or convalescent COVID-19. J is TRBJ1-1 and V is TRBV7-9, with TRBD1 identical over 8 bases. The specimen sequenced was peripheral blood. The CDR3 sequence is CASSPVTGQGEREAFF. In nucleotides, the CDR3 is TGTGCCAGCAGCCCGGTAACAGGACAGGGAGAGAGGGAAGCTTTCTTT. Drawing the rest from reference TRBV7-9 and TRBJ1-1, the complete variable domain is DTGVSQNPRHKITKRGQNVTFRCDPISEHNRLYWYRQTLGQGPEFLTYFQNEAQLEKSRLLSDRFSAERPKGSFSTLEIQRTEQGDSAMYLCASSPVTGQGEREAFFGQGTRLTVV.